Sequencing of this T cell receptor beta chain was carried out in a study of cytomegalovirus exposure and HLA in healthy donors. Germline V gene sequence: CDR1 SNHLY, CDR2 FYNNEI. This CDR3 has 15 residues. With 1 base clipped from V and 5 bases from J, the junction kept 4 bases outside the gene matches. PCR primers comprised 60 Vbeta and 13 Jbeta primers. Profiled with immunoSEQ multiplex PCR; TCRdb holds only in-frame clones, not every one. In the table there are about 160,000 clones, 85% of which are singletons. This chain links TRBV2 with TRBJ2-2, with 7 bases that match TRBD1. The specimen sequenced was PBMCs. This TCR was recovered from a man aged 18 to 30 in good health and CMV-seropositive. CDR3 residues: CASSEGRGYTGELFF. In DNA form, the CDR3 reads TGTGCCAGCAGTGAAGGCAGGGGGTATACCGGGGAGCTGTTTTTT.